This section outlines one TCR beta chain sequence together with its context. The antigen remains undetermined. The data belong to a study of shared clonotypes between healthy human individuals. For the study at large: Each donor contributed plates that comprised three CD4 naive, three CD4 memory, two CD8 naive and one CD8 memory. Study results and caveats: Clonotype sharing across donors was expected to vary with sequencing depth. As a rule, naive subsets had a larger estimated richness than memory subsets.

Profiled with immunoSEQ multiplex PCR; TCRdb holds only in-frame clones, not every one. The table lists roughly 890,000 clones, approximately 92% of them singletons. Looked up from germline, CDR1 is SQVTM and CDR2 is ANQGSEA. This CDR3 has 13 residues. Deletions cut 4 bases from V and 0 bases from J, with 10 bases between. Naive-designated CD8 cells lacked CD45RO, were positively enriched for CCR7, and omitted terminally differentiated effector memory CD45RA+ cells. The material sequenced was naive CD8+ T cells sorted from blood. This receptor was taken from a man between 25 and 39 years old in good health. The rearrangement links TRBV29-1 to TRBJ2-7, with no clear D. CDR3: CSVVRASSYEQYF. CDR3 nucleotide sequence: TGCAGCGTTGTACGGGCCAGCTCCTACGAGCAGTACTTC.